This T cell receptor beta chain was recorded in a study of identical twins. The CDR3 is 15 residues long. V lost 3 bases, J lost 0 bases, and 4 bases stayed unmatched. TCRdb reprocessed the 5' RACE reads via MiXCR and lists one record per CDR3 protein. The repertoire holds about 700,000 distinct CDR3 sequences, with 5.5% to 6.5% as singletons. The TCR was taken from a man between 18 and 35 years old in good health. J is TRBJ2-7 and V is TRBV12-3 or TRBV12-4, with 8 bases fitting TRBD2. The specimen sequenced was naive T cells sorted from blood. CDR3 sequence reads: CASSFGLASSYEQYF. DNA for the CDR3: TGTGCCAGCAGTTTTGGACTAGCTAGCTCCTACGAGCAGTACTTC.